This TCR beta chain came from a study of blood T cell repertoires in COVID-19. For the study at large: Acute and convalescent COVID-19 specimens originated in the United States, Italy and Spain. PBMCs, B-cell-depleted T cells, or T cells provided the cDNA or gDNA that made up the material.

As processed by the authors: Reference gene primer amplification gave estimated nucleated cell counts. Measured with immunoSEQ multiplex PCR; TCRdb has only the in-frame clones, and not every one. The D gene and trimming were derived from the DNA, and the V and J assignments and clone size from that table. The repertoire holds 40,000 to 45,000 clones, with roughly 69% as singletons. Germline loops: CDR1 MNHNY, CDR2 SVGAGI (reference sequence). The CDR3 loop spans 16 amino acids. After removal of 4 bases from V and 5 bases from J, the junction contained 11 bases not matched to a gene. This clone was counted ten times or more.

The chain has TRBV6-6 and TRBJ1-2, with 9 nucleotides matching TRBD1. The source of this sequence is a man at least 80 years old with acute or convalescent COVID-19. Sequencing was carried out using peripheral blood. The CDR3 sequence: CASSLSYDRGVYGYTF. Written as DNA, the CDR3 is TGTGCCAGCAGTTTGTCTTACGACAGGGGGGTTTATGGCTACACCTTC.